The clone carrying this T cell receptor (beta chain) was found once. The immunoSEQ assay was v3.0, run at survey level. The table came from immunoSEQ multiplex PCR; TCRdb's copy has only in-frame clones and leaves some out. The table has 29,000 or so clones, around 95% seen once. This sample was taken from a study of long-term antiretroviral therapy in people with HIV. This CDR3 spans 15 amino acids. V lost 1 base and J lost 5, with 11 bases in between. Germline assignment: CDR1 SGHTA and CDR2 FQGTGA. The sample consisted of unsorted PBMCs, taken 5.3 years after starting antiretroviral therapy. The chain has TRBV7-3 and TRBJ2-2; D possibly corresponds to TRBD2 (5 bases). The sequence was obtained from a man aged 25-45 years with HIV. The CDR3 DNA follows: TGTGCCAGCAGCTTAAGCGGTAGAGGGACCGGGGAGCTGTTTTTT. Protein: CASSLSGRGTGELFF.